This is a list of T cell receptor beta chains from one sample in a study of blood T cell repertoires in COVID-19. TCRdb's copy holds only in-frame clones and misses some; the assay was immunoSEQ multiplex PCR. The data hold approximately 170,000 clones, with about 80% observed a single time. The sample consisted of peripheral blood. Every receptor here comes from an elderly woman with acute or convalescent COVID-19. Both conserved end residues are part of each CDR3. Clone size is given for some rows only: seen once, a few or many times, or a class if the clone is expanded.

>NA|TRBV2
CASAREGQGGGYTF
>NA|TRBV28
CASSLWRGVDQPQHF
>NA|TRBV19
CASKSGWGELFF
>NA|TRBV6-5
CASSYSGPRTDTQYF
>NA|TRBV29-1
CSVGSGQGASYNEQFF
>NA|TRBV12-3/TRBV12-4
CASRGTGKETQYF
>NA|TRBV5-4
CASSAGLAEETQYF
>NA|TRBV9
CASSVGAGSSYNEQFF
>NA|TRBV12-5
CASGLDMTGWGNEQFF
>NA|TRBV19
CASSISRGQPQHF
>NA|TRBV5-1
CASRHTGTGGSGANVLTF
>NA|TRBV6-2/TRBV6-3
CASSPGTSRTGELFF
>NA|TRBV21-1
CASSKKDRILSGYTF
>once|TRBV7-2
CASSLTVSGELFF
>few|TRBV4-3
CASSPRAAGGSDTQYF
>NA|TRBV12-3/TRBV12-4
CASSFTGREGYTF
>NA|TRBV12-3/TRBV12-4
CASRLEGNSPLHF
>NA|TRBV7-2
CASSLYRNTGELFF
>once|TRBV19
CASSILGTHLSSSYNEQFF
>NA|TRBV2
CASSGLAGVTEQFF
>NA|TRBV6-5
CASTLPGGNTEAFF
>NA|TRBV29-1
CSVVLGGDEKLFF
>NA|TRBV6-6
CASSPPGQGEETQYF
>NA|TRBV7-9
CASSFVANEQFF
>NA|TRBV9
CASSATTGGTEAFF
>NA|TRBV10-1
CASSANRNTEAFF
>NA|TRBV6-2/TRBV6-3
CASSYVDRARPQHF